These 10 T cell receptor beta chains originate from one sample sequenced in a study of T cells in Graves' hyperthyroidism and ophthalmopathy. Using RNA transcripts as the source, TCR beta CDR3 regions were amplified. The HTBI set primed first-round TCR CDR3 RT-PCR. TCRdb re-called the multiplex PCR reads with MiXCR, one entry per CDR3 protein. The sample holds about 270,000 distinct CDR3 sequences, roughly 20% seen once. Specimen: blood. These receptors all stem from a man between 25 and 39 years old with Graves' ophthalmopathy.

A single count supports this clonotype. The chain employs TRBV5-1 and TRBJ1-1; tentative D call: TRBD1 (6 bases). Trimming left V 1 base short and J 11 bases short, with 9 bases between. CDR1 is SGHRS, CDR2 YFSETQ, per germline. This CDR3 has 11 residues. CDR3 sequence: CASSLNREAFF. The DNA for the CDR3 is TGCGCCAGCAGCTTGAACAGGGAGGCTTTCTTT.

The CDR3 reads CASLGLNNEQFF. In DNA, the CDR3 is TGTGCCAGCCTAGGCCTTAACAATGAGCAGTTCTTC. The chain carries TRBV7-9 and TRBJ2-1; no clear D gene. Trimming left V 8 bases short and J 5 bases short, with 10 bases between. CDR1 and CDR2 (germline): SEHNR, FQNEAQ (reference sequence). The CDR3 has 12 residues.

CDR3 sequence (DNA): TGCAGTGCTTGGATGACAGACAGCAATCAGCCCCAGCATTTT. Residues: CSAWMTDSNQPQHF. The V and J genes are TRBV20-1 and TRBJ1-5; possibly TRBD1 for D (5 bases). The CDR3 totals 14 residues. V lost 5 bases to trimming and J lost 1 base, with 12 bases between them. In germline, CDR1 is DFQATT, CDR2 SNEGSKA (reference sequence).

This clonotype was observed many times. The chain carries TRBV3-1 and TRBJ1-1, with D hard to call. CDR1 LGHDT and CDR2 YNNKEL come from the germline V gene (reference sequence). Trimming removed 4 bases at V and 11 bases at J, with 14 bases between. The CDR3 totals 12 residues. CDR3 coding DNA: TGTGCCAGCAGCCTTACCGGGCAGGAGGCTTTCTTT. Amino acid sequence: CASSLTGQEAFF.

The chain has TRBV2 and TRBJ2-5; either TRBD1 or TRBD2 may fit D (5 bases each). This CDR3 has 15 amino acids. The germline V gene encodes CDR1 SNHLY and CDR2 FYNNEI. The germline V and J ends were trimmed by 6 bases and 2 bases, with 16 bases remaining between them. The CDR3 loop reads CASSPGRGFQETQYF. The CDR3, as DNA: TGTGCCAGCAGCCCGGGAAGGGGTTTTCAAGAGACCCAGTACTTC.

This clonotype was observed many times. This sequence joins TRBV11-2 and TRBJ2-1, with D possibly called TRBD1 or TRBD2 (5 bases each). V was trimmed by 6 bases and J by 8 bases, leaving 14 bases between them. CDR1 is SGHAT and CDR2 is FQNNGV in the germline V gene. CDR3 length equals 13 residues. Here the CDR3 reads CASSPGRGDEQFF. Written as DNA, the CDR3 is TGTGCCAGCAGTCCCGGCCGAGGGGATGAGCAGTTCTTC.

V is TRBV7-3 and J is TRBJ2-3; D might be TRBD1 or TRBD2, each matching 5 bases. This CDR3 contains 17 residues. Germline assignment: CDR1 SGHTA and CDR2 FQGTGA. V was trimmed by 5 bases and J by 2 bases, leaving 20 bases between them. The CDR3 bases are TGTGCCAGCAGCCTACTAGACAGAATACTCCCCACAGATACGCAGTATTTT. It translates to CASSLLDRILPTDTQYF.

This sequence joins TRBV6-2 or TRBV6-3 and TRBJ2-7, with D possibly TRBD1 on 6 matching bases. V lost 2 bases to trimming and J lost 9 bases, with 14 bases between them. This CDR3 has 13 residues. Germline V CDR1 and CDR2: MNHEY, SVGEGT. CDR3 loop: CASSYTVRGGQYF. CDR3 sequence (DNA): TGTGCCAGCAGTTACACCGTGCGAGGGGGGCAGTACTTC.

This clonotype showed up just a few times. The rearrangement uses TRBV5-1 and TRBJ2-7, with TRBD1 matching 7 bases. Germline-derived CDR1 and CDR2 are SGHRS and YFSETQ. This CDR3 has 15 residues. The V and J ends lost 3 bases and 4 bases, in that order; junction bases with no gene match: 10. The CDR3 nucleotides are TGCGCCAGCAGCTACCCGGGACAGAGGGAATACGAGCAGTACTTC. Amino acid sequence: CASSYPGQREYEQYF.

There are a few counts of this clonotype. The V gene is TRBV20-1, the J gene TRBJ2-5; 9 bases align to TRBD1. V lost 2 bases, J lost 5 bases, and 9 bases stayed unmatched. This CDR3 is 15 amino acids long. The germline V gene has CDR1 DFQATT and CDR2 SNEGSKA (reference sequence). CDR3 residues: CSARPPGQGRETQYF. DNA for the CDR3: TGCAGTGCTAGACCTCCGGGACAGGGCCGGGAGACCCAGTACTTC.